The source of this T cell receptor beta chain is a study of T cell responses to AZD1222 COVID-19 vaccine. TCRdb keeps only in-frame clones here, not all; method: immunoSEQ multiplex PCR. The sample has some 140,000 clones, roughly 92% seen once. Deletions cut 1 base from V and 6 bases from J, with 11 bases between. The CDR3 runs 15 residues. The germline CDR1 and CDR2 sequences are SGHNT and YYREEE (reference sequence). The TCR sequence derives from an adult in good health. Here the sequenced sample was peripheral blood, taken on day 0 of AZD1222 vaccination. The chain employs TRBV5-4 and TRBJ1-6; D is perhaps TRBD1 (6 bases). CDR3 sequence: CASSLIQGSNSPLHF. The CDR3 nucleotides are TGTGCCAGCAGCTTGATACAGGGAAGTAATTCACCCCTCCACTTT.